Listed below are T cell receptor beta chains from one sample, sequenced in a study of T cells in Graves' hyperthyroidism and ophthalmopathy. TCRdb re-called the multiplex PCR reads with MiXCR, one entry per CDR3 protein. The sample consists of hundreds of thousands of distinct CDR3 sequences, about 14% of them appearing once. Sequencing was performed on blood. Receptor source: a woman between 50 and 59 years old with Graves' ophthalmopathy. Both conserved end residues are part of each CDR3. A D gene is named only where the DNA matches it firmly. Part of the rows lack a size; the others show once, few, many or a class for expanded clones.

abundance	d_gene	v_gene	j_gene	CDR3nt	CDR3aa
many	TRBD2	TRBV7-3	TRBJ2-7	TGTGCCAGCAGCTCGGGAGGGGGAGCGGACTCCTACGAGCAGTACTTC	CASSSGGGADSYEQYF
many	.	TRBV7-2	TRBJ2-7	TGTGCCAGCAGCTTAGTTGGACCAGGCTACGAGCAGTACTTC	CASSLVGPGYEQYF
few	.	TRBV9	TRBJ2-6	TGTGCCAGCAGTAGTAGTGTTGGGGCCAACGTCCTGACTTTC	CASSSSVGANVLTF
many	.	TRBV28	TRBJ2-7	TGTGCCAGCGGGTCTGCCGAGCAGTACTTC	CASGSAEQYF
few	.	TRBV28	TRBJ2-5	TGTGCCAGCAGTAAATTGGGAATAGAGACCCAGTACTTC	CASSKLGIETQYF
many	.	TRBV7-9	TRBJ2-7	TGTGCCAGCAGCTGGGGAGAGCGGCACTACGAGCAGTACTTC	CASSWGERHYEQYF
many	.	TRBV12-3/TRBV12-4	TRBJ2-1	TGTGCCAGCAGTTTTCGAAATGAGCAGTTCTTC	CASSFRNEQFF
few	.	TRBV30	TRBJ2-1	TGTGCCTGGAGTGTCTCCTCCGAGCAGTTCTTC	CAWSVSSEQFF
few	.	TRBV9	TRBJ2-7	TGTGCCAGCAGCGTAGAAGTCGCCTACGAGCAGTACTTC	CASSVEVAYEQYF
.	.	TRBV5-1	TRBJ2-7	TGCGCCAGCAGCTTGGAGCCCCGCGGCGAGCAGTACTTC	CASSLEPRGEQYF
many	.	TRBV27	TRBJ2-1	TGTGCCAGCAGTTTTCCCACCCCCGGGAATGAGCAGTTCTTC	CASSFPTPGNEQFF
many	.	TRBV18	TRBJ2-2	TGTGCCAGCTCACCAAGAGCTTCCGGGGAGCTGTTTTTT	CASSPRASGELFF
few	.	TRBV20-1	TRBJ2-1	TGCAGTGCTAGAGCCCCTAGAAGGACCTTAGATGAGCAGTTCTTC	CSARAPRRTLDEQFF
many	.	TRBV6-1	TRBJ1-5	TGTGCCAGCAGTGAGGCTGGCAGGGAGAATCAGCCCCAGCATTTT	CASSEAGRENQPQHF
few	.	TRBV7-2	TRBJ2-7	TGTGCCAGCACCGGAGAGATCAACGAGCAGTACTTC	CASTGEINEQYF
many	TRBD1	TRBV5-1	TRBJ2-2	TGCGCCAGCAGCGGGCAGGGGGCGAACACCGGGGAGCTGTTTTTT	CASSGQGANTGELFF
many	.	TRBV24-1	TRBJ2-3	TGTGCCACCAGTGACCCCGGAACCCCTAGCACAGATACGCAGTATTTT	CATSDPGTPSTDTQYF
many	TRBD1	TRBV27	TRBJ2-2	TGTGCCAGCCTCCCAAAAGCCGGGACAGGGTTTTTCGCTGGGCTGTTTTTT	CASLPKAGTGFFAGLFF
many	.	TRBV5-1	TRBJ2-5	TGCGCCAGCAGCTCTCTTGGGAGGTCGGGACAAGAGACCCAGTACTTC	CASSSLGRSGQETQYF
few	.	TRBV30	TRBJ1-2	TGTGCCTGGAGTGTATCGGGGGCCGGGTATGGCTACACCTTC	CAWSVSGAGYGYTF
few	.	TRBV19	TRBJ2-7	TGTGCCAGCAGGCAGGGGGGGACCTACGAGCAGTACTTC	CASRQGGTYEQYF
many	.	TRBV18	TRBJ1-2	TGTGCCAGCTCACCCAGGCTTCCTAACTATGGCTACACCTTC	CASSPRLPNYGYTF
few	.	TRBV20-1	TRBJ2-1	TGCAGTGCTAGAGACCCCGCCCGGTATGAGCAGTTCTTC	CSARDPARYEQFF
many	.	TRBV6-2/TRBV6-3	TRBJ2-5	TGTGCCAGCAGTTACAACAGACAAGAGACCCAGTACTTC	CASSYNRQETQYF
many	.	TRBV3-1	TRBJ1-1	TGTGCCAGCAGCGCAAGGGTAGGGCGGAGCATGAACACTGAAGCTTTCTTT	CASSARVGRSMNTEAFF
.	TRBD2	TRBV5-1	TRBJ2-1	TGCGCCAGCAGCTTCCGACTAGCGCCTAACAATGAGCAGTTCTTC	CASSFRLAPNNEQFF
many	.	TRBV30	TRBJ2-1	TGTGCCTGGAGTGTCAGCAATGAGCAGTTCTTC	CAWSVSNEQFF
.	TRBD1	TRBV19	TRBJ2-7	TGTGCCAGCCAAAGGGACAGGGGGAGCTCCTACGAGCAGTACTTC	CASQRDRGSSYEQYF
few	.	TRBV9	TRBJ2-1	TGTGCCAGCAGCGCGGACGGGGTCCCTCTCAATGAGCAGTTCTTC	CASSADGVPLNEQFF
many	.	TRBV5-1	TRBJ2-7	TGCGCCAGCAGCTTAGGCAGGGGTTCCGAGCAGTACTTC	CASSLGRGSEQYF
few	.	TRBV2	TRBJ2-1	TGTGCCAGCACTGAGATCTACAATGAGCAGTTCTTC	CASTEIYNEQFF
.	.	TRBV6-5	TRBJ1-6	TGTGCCAGCAGTTACGGGGGGCCCTATAATTCACCCCTCCACTTT	CASSYGGPYNSPLHF
.	TRBD1	TRBV7-9	TRBJ1-2	TGTGCCAGCAGCATTGGGACAGCAGATAAGTATGGCTACACCTTC	CASSIGTADKYGYTF
many	TRBD2	TRBV20-1	TRBJ2-7	TGCAGTGCTACGCGGGAGGCCGGCGGCGAGCAGTACTTC	CSATREAGGEQYF
many	TRBD2	TRBV28	TRBJ2-1	TGTGCCAGCAGGAGAGCGGGAGGAAGTAATGAGCAGTTCTTC	CASRRAGGSNEQFF
.	.	TRBV28	TRBJ1-2	TGTGCCAGCAGTTTCCTTATGGAGGCCGACCTCTTCGGCTACACCTTC	CASSFLMEADLFGYTF
many	TRBD2	TRBV7-9	TRBJ2-7	TGTGCCAGCAGCACGCAAGCGGGATCCTACGAGCAGTACTTC	CASSTQAGSYEQYF
few	.	TRBV5-1	TRBJ1-6	TGCGCCAGCAGCTTAGGGACGAGGTTTTCACCCCTCCACTTT	CASSLGTRFSPLHF
.	TRBD2	TRBV12-3/TRBV12-4	TRBJ2-1	TGTGCCAGCAGTGATGGACAGACTAGCGGGGTTTCATGGTCCTACAATGAGCAGTTCTTC	CASSDGQTSGVSWSYNEQFF
few	TRBD1	TRBV12-3/TRBV12-4	TRBJ1-3	TGTGCCAGCACTTTGACAGGGAGCTCTGGAAACACCATATATTTT	CASTLTGSSGNTIYF
many	.	TRBV12-3/TRBV12-4	TRBJ2-1	TGTGCCAGCAGCTTATTAGGCAATGAGCAGTTCTTC	CASSLLGNEQFF
.	TRBD2	TRBV15	TRBJ2-7	TGTGCCACCAGCAGAGCCACTAGCGGGAGATATTCCTACGAGCAGTACTTC	CATSRATSGRYSYEQYF
.	.	TRBV13	TRBJ1-3	TGTGCCAGCAGCTTTGTATCGAACTCTGGAAACACCATATATTTT	CASSFVSNSGNTIYF
.	TRBD2	TRBV7-2	TRBJ2-2	TGTGCCAGCAGCTTAAGGGCGGGAGGGAACACCGGGGAGCTGTTTTTT	CASSLRAGGNTGELFF
few	TRBD1	TRBV27	TRBJ1-2	TGTGCCAGCAGTTCAACCGGGACAGGGGTCTATGGCTACACCTTC	CASSSTGTGVYGYTF
many	.	TRBV5-6	TRBJ2-2	TGTGCCAGCAGCTTCGGACCTAACACCGGGGAGCTGTTTTTT	CASSFGPNTGELFF
many	.	TRBV12-5	TRBJ1-1	TGTGCTAGTGGTTTGGTAGCGATGGGGTACACTGAAGCTTTCTTT	CASGLVAMGYTEAFF
many	.	TRBV6-2/TRBV6-3	TRBJ2-1	TGTGCCAGCACAGGATTTTCGGGCTCCTACAATGAGCAGTTCTTC	CASTGFSGSYNEQFF
once	.	TRBV25-1	TRBJ1-4	TGTGCCAGCAGTGAATCAGCAGGGAGTGCGGCAAAACTGTTTTTT	CASSESAGSAAKLFF
many	.	TRBV13	TRBJ1-6	TGTGCCAGCAGCTTAGCGAATTCACCCCTCCACTTT	CASSLANSPLHF
few	.	TRBV24-1	TRBJ2-3	TGTGCCACCCGTCCAACTCACTCCACAGATACGCAGTATTTT	CATRPTHSTDTQYF
many	.	TRBV12-3/TRBV12-4	TRBJ1-1	TGTGCCAGCAGTTTTCATGGTGAAGCTTTCTTT	CASSFHGEAFF
few	TRBD2	TRBV13	TRBJ2-1	TGTGCCAGCAGCCGCCGACTAGCGGCGGATGAGCAGTTCTTC	CASSRRLAADEQFF
many	.	TRBV7-2	TRBJ2-3	TGTGCCAGCAGCTTAATCGGGCTCACAGATACGCAGTATTTT	CASSLIGLTDTQYF
many	.	TRBV7-9	TRBJ2-7	TGTGCCAGCAGCTTCAAGGGGGCCTACGAGCAGTACTTC	CASSFKGAYEQYF
.	TRBD1	TRBV4-1	TRBJ1-1	TGCGCCAGCAGCCAGCGACAGGGCATGAACACTGAAGCTTTCTTT	CASSQRQGMNTEAFF
few	.	TRBV7-2	TRBJ1-1	TGTGCCAGCAGCTCCGACTTTGCAGCGAGTGAAGCTTTCTTT	CASSSDFAASEAFF
few	TRBD2	TRBV5-6	TRBJ2-1	TGTGCCAGCAGTCTTAGCGGGGTAGCCTCCTACAATGAGCAGTTCTTC	CASSLSGVASYNEQFF